Listed below are T cell receptor beta chains from one sample, sequenced in a study of T cell changes during pregnancy in multiple sclerosis. Profiled with immunoSEQ multiplex PCR; TCRdb holds only in-frame clones, not every one. Here the sample spans some 110,000 clones, 92% being singletons. This material consisted of peripheral blood, taken in the third trimester of pregnancy. Receptors were obtained from a female donor with multiple sclerosis, enrolled in a pregnancy study. Each CDR3 is given with its conserved first and last residue. A D gene is named only where the DNA matches it firmly. Some rows have no size entry. The others give once, few or many, or a class for an expanded clone.

clone_size	j_call	d_call	v_call	cdr3_nt	cdr3_aa
-	TRBJ2-3	-	TRBV7-9	TGTGCCAGCAGCTTTATTACAGGGGATACGCAGTATTTT	CASSFITGDTQYF
-	TRBJ2-1	TRBD2	TRBV2	TGTGCCAGCAGGCCCGGGACAAGAACCGGGACTAGCGGGAGAGGGGGGAATGAGCAGTTCTTC	CASRPGTRTGTSGRGGNEQFF
-	TRBJ1-2	-	TRBV25-1	TGTGCCACCAAGGGGGAAGGCTACACCTTC	CATKGEGYTF
-	TRBJ2-1	-	TRBV7-9	TGTGCCAGCAGCTTTCAAGTGAGCGAGCAGTTCTTC	CASSFQVSEQFF
-	TRBJ2-1	TRBD2	TRBV18	TGTGCCAGCTCCCGGACTAGCGGGATTGTAAATGAGCAGTTCTTC	CASSRTSGIVNEQFF
-	TRBJ2-7	TRBD1	TRBV9	TGTGCCAGCAGCCCCCGGGACAGAGCCTACGAGCAGTACTTC	CASSPRDRAYEQYF
-	TRBJ2-7	TRBD2	TRBV5-1	TGCGCCAGCAGCATCGGGGGGAGCTCCTACGAGCAGTACTTC	CASSIGGSSYEQYF
-	TRBJ2-7	TRBD2	TRBV5-1	TGCGCCAGCAGCTTTGGGACTAGCGGACCCTACGAGCAGTACTTC	CASSFGTSGPYEQYF
-	TRBJ1-6	-	TRBV29-1	TGCAGCGTACGACAGACGTATAATTCACCCCTCCACTTT	CSVRQTYNSPLHF
-	TRBJ2-3	TRBD2	TRBV10-3	TGTGCCATCACGAAAGGGCTAGCGGGGTCTTGGGATACGCAGTATTTT	CAITKGLAGSWDTQYF
-	TRBJ1-2	TRBD1	TRBV29-1	TGCAGCGTTACAGGGGGCCGCTATGGCTACACCTTC	CSVTGGRYGYTF
-	TRBJ2-7	-	TRBV27	TGTGCCAGCAGTTTGCAAACAGGGCTGGGGGAGCAGTACTTC	CASSLQTGLGEQYF
-	TRBJ1-2	TRBD1	TRBV6-1	TGTGCCAGCAGTGAAGCTCTCGGACAGGGGTACTATGGCTACACCTTC	CASSEALGQGYYGYTF
-	TRBJ2-5	TRBD2	TRBV5-4	TGTGCCAGCAGCTTACTAGCGGGGGAGACCCAGTACTTC	CASSLLAGETQYF
-	TRBJ2-1	-	TRBV7-3	TGTGCCAGCAGCGTAAACAGGGACTCCTACAATGAGCAGTTCTTC	CASSVNRDSYNEQFF
-	TRBJ2-3	TRBD2	TRBV2	TGTGCCAGCAGTGATCTGCTAGCGGAGGGAGATACGCAGTATTTT	CASSDLLAEGDTQYF
few	TRBJ1-1	-	TRBV30	TGTGCCTGGGACCCTACTAGCGGCTCTGAAGCTTTCTTT	CAWDPTSGSEAFF
-	TRBJ2-1	TRBD1	TRBV2	TGTGCCAGCAGTGAAACCATCGACAGGGTTACGTACAATGAGCAGTTCTTC	CASSETIDRVTYNEQFF
-	TRBJ1-5	-	TRBV5-1	TGCGCCAGCAGCTTGTGGGGCATGGGAAGGAGTAGCAATCAGCCCCAGCATTTT	CASSLWGMGRSSNQPQHF
-	TRBJ1-5	-	TRBV5-1	TGCGCCAGCAGCTTGGAACAGGGCTCCAATCAGCCCCAGCATTTT	CASSLEQGSNQPQHF
once	TRBJ1-4	-	TRBV5-5	TGTGCCAGCAGCTTGAGCAGGGGTAATGAAAAACTGTTTTTT	CASSLSRGNEKLFF
-	TRBJ2-1	TRBD1	TRBV2	TGTGCCAGCAGTGCGGACAGGAGAAATTACAATGAGCAGTTCTTC	CASSADRRNYNEQFF
-	TRBJ2-7	-	TRBV9	TGTGCCAGCAGCGTAGGTTACGGAGTTGGGGAGCAGTACTTC	CASSVGYGVGEQYF
few	TRBJ1-1	-	TRBV2	TGTGCCAGCGAGGGCGGGGGGAACACTGAAGCTTTCTTT	CASEGGGNTEAFF
-	TRBJ2-7	-	TRBV11-2	TGTGCCAGCATTGAGGGCTACGAGCAGTACTTC	CASIEGYEQYF
-	TRBJ2-5	-	TRBV7-7	TGTGCCAGCAGCTTTGGGCCCCAAGAGACCCAGTACTTC	CASSFGPQETQYF
-	TRBJ2-3	-	TRBV10-3	TGTGCCATCACCCAGCGTCCAACAGATACGCAGTATTTT	CAITQRPTDTQYF
-	TRBJ2-7	TRBD1	TRBV5-1	TGCGCCAGTGTTTCGGGACAGGGGGGCGAGCAGTACTTC	CASVSGQGGEQYF
few	TRBJ1-1	TRBD1	TRBV7-6	TGTGCCAGCAGCGCAGGGGGAAACACTGAAGCTTTCTTT	CASSAGGNTEAFF
-	TRBJ1-1	-	TRBV6-5	TGTGCCAGCAGTTACTCGACGGGGTATATCACTGAAGCTTTCTTT	CASSYSTGYITEAFF
-	TRBJ1-1	-	TRBV10-2	TGCGCCAGCAGTGAGTCAAGAGGGAAAGCTTTCTTT	CASSESRGKAFF